These 28 T cell receptor beta chains came from one sample sequenced in a study of cytomegalovirus exposure and HLA in healthy donors. Assay: immunoSEQ multiplex PCR; the TCRdb copy retains only in-frame clones and omits some. The data show almost 65,000 clones, around 89% seen once. Source material: PBMCs. These receptors originate from a woman between 18 and 29 years old in good health and CMV-seronegative.

The gene calls are TRBV7-3 and TRBJ2-5; 8 bases align to TRBD1. After removal of 5 bases from V and 0 bases from J, the junction contained 8 bases not matched to a gene. This CDR3 contains 16 residues. Per the germline V gene, CDR1 is SGHTA and CDR2 is FQGTGA. This CDR3 reads CASSLDRGEYQETQYF. The CDR3 region has the DNA TGTGCCAGCAGCCTAGACAGGGGCGAGTACCAAGAGACCCAGTACTTC.

This clone was recorded once. The chain joins TRBV13 to TRBJ1-2, with a weak D call TRBD1 (5 bases). This CDR3 has 14 residues. Germline V gives CDR1 PRHDT, CDR2 FYEKMQ (reference sequence). V lost 5 bases, J lost 8 bases, and 18 bases lay in between. The CDR3 nucleotides read TGTGCCAGCAGCGGCTGGGGGGGTCTTGCGGGCTACACCTTC. Its protein product is CASSGWGGLAGYTF.

The chain has TRBV9 and TRBJ1-1, with unresolved D. This CDR3 region has 14 residues. Trimming left V 0 bases short and J 4 bases short, with 10 bases between. Germline CDR1 SGDLS, CDR2 YYNGEE. This CDR3 reads CASSVEGSGTEAFF. CDR3 bases: TGTGCCAGCAGCGTAGAAGGCAGCGGCACTGAAGCTTTCTTT.

V is TRBV9 and J is TRBJ2-1; 7 nucleotides align to TRBD1. V trimming: 4 bases; J trimming: 3 bases; junction bases outside the gene matches: 7. This CDR3 spans 15 amino acids. Looked up from germline, CDR1 is SGDLS and CDR2 is YYNGEE. CDR3 sequence: CASSLGDSFYNEQFF. CDR3 bases: TGTGCCAGCAGCCTAGGGGACAGCTTCTACAATGAGCAGTTCTTC.

The rearrangement uses TRBV5-1 and TRBJ2-1; 11 bases match TRBD2. The CDR3 is 14 amino acids. CDR1 and CDR2 from the germline V gene are SGHRS and YFSETQ. The V segment lost 6 bases and the J segment 5 bases; nucleotides outside the gene matches: 4. The CDR3, as DNA: TGCGCCAGCACAGGGACTAGCGGAAACAATGAGCAGTTCTTC. Protein product: CASTGTSGNNEQFF.

The rearrangement links TRBV9 to TRBJ1-5; TRBD1 aligns across 9 bases. Germline V gene sequence: CDR1 SGDLS, CDR2 YYNGEE. This CDR3 is 14 amino acids long. J lost 9 bases, V lost 4 bases, and 8 bases had no gene match. DNA for the CDR3: TGTGCCAGCAGCTATCGACAGGGGGATCCGCCCCAGCATTTT. Residues: CASSYRQGDPPQHF.

The chain carries TRBV9 and TRBJ2-7; D is perhaps TRBD2 (5 bases). Trimming left V 0 bases short and J 2 bases short, with 9 bases between. Germline V CDR1 and CDR2: SGDLS, YYNGEE. This CDR3 spans 14 amino acids. CDR3 nucleotide sequence: TGTGCCAGCAGCGTAGAGGACTTAGCCTACGAGCAGTACTTC. Its protein is CASSVEDLAYEQYF.

This clone occurred once. This sequence joins TRBV9 and TRBJ2-7; 11 positions agree with TRBD1. In germline, CDR1 is SGDLS, CDR2 YYNGEE. Germline trimming cut 1 base from V and 4 bases from J; bases unmatched to any gene: 10. The CDR3 consists of 17 residues. CDR3 protein: CASSVQDRGRVLYEQYF. CDR3 sequence (DNA): TGTGCCAGCAGCGTACAGGACAGGGGGCGCGTTTTGTACGAGCAGTACTTC.

This chain links TRBV2 with TRBJ1-5, with TRBD1 as a possible D gene (5 bases). The germline V and J ends were trimmed by 6 bases and 0 bases, with 6 bases remaining between them. The CDR3 covers 13 residues. Germline-derived CDR1 and CDR2 are SNHLY and FYNNEI. This chain's CDR3 is CASRGDSNQPQHF. In DNA form, the CDR3 reads TGTGCCAGCAGAGGGGATAGCAATCAGCCCCAGCATTTT.

The CDR3 reads CASRTGHGYTF. The CDR3 DNA reads TGTGCCAGCCGGACAGGGCATGGCTACACCTTC. The chain couples TRBV6-5 to TRBJ1-2; TRBD1 matches at 8 bases. Per germline, CDR1 MNHEY and CDR2 SVGAGI. The length of the CDR3 is 11 residues. The V and J ends lost 8 bases and 6 bases, in that order; junction bases with no gene match: 2.

The rearrangement uses TRBV10-3 and TRBJ2-2; TRBD2 is a possible D gene (6 bases). CDR3 length equals 16 residues. Germline V CDR1 and CDR2: ENHRY, SYGVKD. V lost 3 bases and J lost 4, with 15 bases in between. CDR3 bases: TGTGCCATCAGTGAACCCGGGTCGGAGGGCACCGGGGAGCTGTTTTTT. The encoded protein is CAISEPGSEGTGELFF.

The rearrangement links TRBV11-2 to TRBJ2-3; 8 nucleotides match TRBD2. Germline V gene data show CDR1 as SGHAT and CDR2 as FQNNGV. The CDR3 contains 16 residues. V dropped 3 bases and J dropped 2; count of bases not matched to a gene: 7. CDR3 residues: CASSFLSGGFTDTQYF. The CDR3 bases are TGTGCCAGCAGCTTCCTCAGCGGGGGATTCACAGATACGCAGTATTTT. Using reference TRBV11-2 and TRBJ2-3 for the parts outside the CDR3, the full variable domain is EAGVAQSPRYKIIEKRQSVAFWCNPISGHATLYWYQQILGQGPKLLIQFQNNGVVDDSQLPKDRFSAERLKGVDSTLKIQPAKLEDSAVYLCASSFLSGGFTDTQYFGPGTRLTVL.

The chain has TRBV4-2 and TRBJ2-1; 16 nucleotides align to TRBD2. From germline, CDR1 is LGHNA and CDR2 YNFKEQ. V shed 6 bases and J 8 bases; nucleotides not matched to a gene: 13. The CDR3 runs to 18 residues. The CDR3 protein is CASRPGLAGGLFAHEQFF. DNA of the CDR3: TGTGCCAGCAGACCGGGACTAGCGGGAGGGCTTTTTGCCCATGAGCAGTTCTTC.

In its sample, this clone was seen a few times. The rearrangement uses TRBV19 and TRBJ1-1; D might be TRBD1 (5 bases). Per germline, CDR1 LNHDA and CDR2 SQIVND (reference sequence). The CDR3 length is 18 residues. Trimming stripped 7 bases from V and 0 bases from J, with 24 bases between. CDR3 loop: CASIGRTPGTYMNTEAFF. CDR3 coding DNA: TGTGCCAGTATAGGCCGAACCCCCGGGACTTACATGAACACTGAAGCTTTCTTT.

The rearrangement joins TRBV30 to TRBJ2-7; 7 positions match TRBD1. V shed 5 bases and J 4 bases; nucleotides not matched to a gene: 8. The CDR3 is made up of 13 amino acids. Germline assignment: CDR1 GTSNPN and CDR2 SVGIG (reference sequence). CDR3 in amino acids: CAWRPGGSYEQYF. CDR3 sequence (DNA): TGTGCCTGGCGCCCAGGGGGTTCGTACGAGCAGTACTTC.

The chain couples TRBV28 to TRBJ2-3, with 13 nucleotides matching TRBD2. The V segment lost 5 bases and the J segment 4 bases; nucleotides outside the gene matches: 0. CDR1 and CDR2 (germline): MDHEN, SYDVKM. This CDR3 has 14 amino acids. The CDR3 DNA reads as TGTGCCAGCAGTGGGACTAGCGGGGCAGATACGCAGTATTTT. It specifies CASSGTSGADTQYF.

This sequence joins TRBV27 and TRBJ1-1; D may be TRBD1 (5 bases). The germline V and J ends were trimmed by 3 bases and 4 bases, with 9 bases remaining between them. The germline V gene encodes CDR1 MNHEY and CDR2 SMNVEV (reference sequence). The CDR3 consists of 13 residues. CDR3 loop: CASSFTRATEAFF. CDR3 nucleotides: TGTGCCAGCAGTTTTACCAGGGCCACTGAAGCTTTCTTT.

CDR3 bases: TGTGCCAGCAGCTTAGTTCGGGGAGGAAAAAACACCATATATTTT. It specifies CASSLVRGGKNTIYF. The rearrangement uses TRBV7-2 and TRBJ1-3; D remains unclear. This CDR3 has 15 residues. The germline V gene encodes CDR1 SGHTA and CDR2 FQGNSA. The V and J ends lost 1 base and 6 bases respectively, with 13 bases between them.

The chain couples TRBV4-1 to TRBJ2-3; D gene uncertain. Trimming shortened V by 2 bases and J by 7 bases, and 16 bases separated the two germline ends. This CDR3 spans 15 amino acids. Germline CDR1 reads MGHRA; CDR2 reads YSYEKL. Written as DNA, the CDR3 is TGCGCCAGCAGCCAAATTCTGTCGTCGGTCTATACGCAGTATTTT. It is translated as CASSQILSSVYTQYF.

V and J are TRBV27 and TRBJ2-7, with 11 bases lining up with TRBD2. Germline V gene lookup returns CDR1 MNHEY and CDR2 SMNVEV (reference sequence). Trimming at V came to 8 bases and at J to 6 bases, leaving 15 bases not matched to a gene. The CDR3 length is 16 residues. The CDR3 region has the DNA TGTGCCAGCTGCCGTTGGCTAGCGGGGGGTCGGTGCGAGCAGTACTTC. It yields the protein CASCRWLAGGRCEQYF.

The rearrangement uses TRBV5-1 and TRBJ2-2; D perhaps matches TRBD2 (5 bases). The CDR3 length is 15 residues. Trimming removed 4 bases from V and 0 bases from J, with 10 bases in between. The germline V gene encodes CDR1 SGHRS and CDR2 YFSETQ. The CDR3 region is CASSAGLTNTGELFF. CDR3 bases: TGCGCCAGCAGCGCCGGACTGACGAACACCGGGGAGCTGTTTTTT.

The chain is built from TRBV19 and TRBJ2-1, with TRBD2 matching over 10 bases. The germline V gene encodes CDR1 LNHDA and CDR2 SQIVND (reference sequence). V trimming: 5 bases; J trimming: 0 bases; junction bases outside the gene matches: 10. The CDR3 runs 18 residues. CDR3 loop: CASSAGTSALDSYNEQFF. The CDR3 DNA sequence: TGTGCCAGTAGTGCCGGGACTAGCGCCTTGGACTCCTACAATGAGCAGTTCTTC.

The J gene is TRBJ2-1, the V gene TRBV15, with 8 bases matching TRBD1. Germline assignment: CDR1 LNHNV and CDR2 YYDKDF (reference sequence). The CDR3 consists of 14 residues. V gave up 1 base and J gave up 6 bases; unmatched junction bases: 2. The chain's CDR3 is CATSRGTGGNEQFF. In nucleotides, the CDR3 is TGTGCCACCAGCAGAGGAACAGGGGGCAATGAGCAGTTCTTC.

V usage is TRBV15 and J usage is TRBJ2-2, with 7 bases identical to TRBD1. Trimming took 2 bases from V and 0 from J; bases not matched to a gene: 9. The germline V gene encodes CDR1 LNHNV and CDR2 YYDKDF (reference sequence). The CDR3 is made up of 18 amino acids. CDR3 DNA: TGTGCCACCAGCAGATATCCCTGGACAGGATCGAACACCGGGGAGCTGTTTTTT. It specifies CATSRYPWTGSNTGELFF.

The rearrangement joins TRBV6-1 to TRBJ2-3; TRBD2 agrees at 15 bases. Germline values: CDR1 MNHNS, CDR2 SASEGT. J lost 8 bases, V lost 1 base, and 1 base had no gene match. The CDR3 contains 15 residues. This CDR3 is CASSEVGLAGGTQYF. The CDR3 bases are TGTGCCAGCAGTGAAGTGGGACTAGCGGGAGGTACGCAGTATTTT.

This sequence joins TRBV19 and TRBJ2-3; 11 bases fit TRBD1. The CDR3 runs 14 residues. The germline gives CDR1 LNHDA, CDR2 SQIVND (reference sequence). The trim removed 9 bases at V and 6 bases at J, leaving 8 bases unmatched. The CDR3: CASKDRGRLDTQYF. CDR3 nucleotides: TGTGCCAGCAAGGACAGGGGGCGATTGGATACGCAGTATTTT.

V is TRBV28 and J is TRBJ1-5; 7 bases agree with TRBD1. Germline assignment: CDR1 MDHEN and CDR2 SYDVKM. The junction had 8 bases not matched to a gene; V was cut back by 7 bases and J by 2 bases. The CDR3 sequence is 15 residues long. This CDR3 is CASTQGDRGNQPQHF. The CDR3 DNA follows: TGTGCCAGCACCCAAGGCGACAGGGGCAATCAGCCCCAGCATTTT.

The chain uses TRBV7-2 and TRBJ2-3; 10 bases are shared with TRBD2. V shed 0 bases and J 14 bases; nucleotides not matched to a gene: 11. Germline V gene sequence: CDR1 SGHTA, CDR2 FQGNSA. The CDR3 is made up of 15 amino acids. The CDR3 DNA sequence: TGTGCCAGCAGCTTAGCGCAAGCGGGGGGGCAGTCGGCGTATTTT. Amino acid sequence: CASSLAQAGGQSAYF.